A single sample gave rise to the 21 T cell receptor beta chains below, sequenced in a study of cytomegalovirus exposure and HLA in healthy donors. PCR involved 60 Vbeta and 13 Jbeta primers. Only in-frame clones appear in the TCRdb table, and some are missing; sequencing was by immunoSEQ multiplex PCR. The sample has about 170,000 clones, about four fifths seen once; the top ten hold about 0.77%. The sequenced material came from PBMCs. The receptor source for this set is a woman between 18 and 29 years old in good health and CMV-seronegative.

V and J are TRBV4-1 and TRBJ2-7, with TRBD1 identical over 8 bases. The junction had 7 bases not matched to a gene; V was cut back by 3 bases and J by 6 bases. This CDR3 is built from 14 residues. Germline CDR1 is MGHRA and CDR2 is YSYEKL. CDR3 amino acids: CASSQDGQGGEQYF. In DNA, the CDR3 is TGCGCCAGCAGCCAGGACGGACAGGGCGGCGAGCAGTACTTC.

For this clone: One end of the junction is discordant with germline, which a read error may explain. J is TRBJ1-5 and V is TRBV30; TRBD1 aligns across 7 bases. Germline V gene lookup returns CDR1 GTSNPN and CDR2 SVGIG (reference sequence). There are 14 residues in the CDR3. DNA of the CDR3: TGTGCCTGGAGTGCCAGGGGGAACAATCAGTCCCAGCATTTT. Amino acids: CAWSARGNNQSQHF.

The genes are TRBV28 and TRBJ1-5, with 9 positions matching TRBD1. The germline CDR1 and CDR2 sequences are MDHEN and SYDVKM. V lost 7 bases, J lost 8 bases, and 18 bases stayed unmatched. The CDR3 consists of 17 residues. The CDR3 nucleotides read TGTGCCAGCATTCCCCTCCCGGGACAGGGAAGGTACGAGCCCCAGCATTTT. It specifies CASIPLPGQGRYEPQHF.

This chain joins TRBV5-5 and TRBJ2-1; TRBD2 aligns across 7 bases. V shed 0 bases, J shed 2 bases, and the junction held 2 bases outside the gene matches. Germline V gene sequence: CDR1 SGHKS, CDR2 YYEKEE (reference sequence). The CDR3 is 15 residues long. CDR3 sequence reads: CASSLDGTTYNEQFF. CDR3 bases: TGTGCCAGCAGCTTGGACGGGACTACCTACAATGAGCAGTTCTTC.

The chain joins TRBV10-3 to TRBJ2-1; tentative D call: TRBD2 (5 bases). The CDR3 sequence is 20 residues long. Germline lookup yields CDR1 ENHRY and CDR2 SYGVKD. The ends were cut back, 7 bases at V and 2 bases at J, with 30 bases in the middle. The CDR3 nucleotides are TGTGCCATCACCCAAACTAGATCCTCCTGGGCCGGTGGGGCCTACAATGAGCAGTTCTTC. It codes for CAITQTRSSWAGGAYNEQFF.

This chain joins TRBV18 and TRBJ1-3; 8 bases are a match to TRBD1. CDR1 and CDR2 (germline): KGHSH, LQKENI. The junction had 7 bases not matched to a gene; V was cut back by 2 bases and J by 4 bases. The CDR3 sequence is 16 residues long. The CDR3 DNA reads as TGTGCCAGCTCACCAAATGTCGGGACAGGAGGAAACACCATATATTTT. Its protein is CASSPNVGTGGNTIYF.

The chain joins TRBV2 to TRBJ1-2, with D unresolved. Germline V lookup: CDR1 SNHLY, CDR2 FYNNEI. The CDR3 sequence is 14 residues long. V lost 4 bases and J lost 4, with 13 bases in between. In DNA, the CDR3 is TGTGCCAGCAGTGTTTTCGTTTTAGTCTATGGCTACACCTTC. Translating it yields CASSVFVLVYGYTF.

The gene calls are TRBV5-1 and TRBJ2-5, with 9 bases identical to TRBD2. The J call may be in error: the DNA end matches TRBJ2-7 better. CDR3 size: 15 residues. CDR1 is SGHRS, CDR2 YFSETQ, per germline. The CDR3 region has the DNA TGCGCCAGCCAAGCAGGTAGCGGGAGCACCTACGAGCAGTACTTC. Residues: CASQAGSGSTYEQYF.

The J gene is TRBJ2-1, the V gene TRBV2; TRBD2 might be the D (5 bases). CDR1 is SNHLY, CDR2 FYNNEI, per germline. The CDR3 consists of 16 residues. The ends were cut back, 6 bases at V and 6 bases at J, with 21 bases in the middle. The CDR3 loop is CASRPPLLVARNEQFF. Here the CDR3 DNA reads TGTGCCAGCAGACCCCCCCTACTAGTGGCACGCAATGAGCAGTTCTTC. Complete variable domain (other parts from reference TRBV2 and TRBJ2-1): EPEVTQTPSHQVTQMGQEVILRCVPISNHLYFYWYRQILGQKVEFLVSFYNNEISEKSEIFDDQFSVERPDGSNFTLKIRSTKLEDSAMYFCASRPPLLVARNEQFFGPGTRLTVL.

The rearrangement links TRBV4-1 to TRBJ2-3; perhaps TRBD1 as D (6 bases). The CDR3 is made up of 15 amino acids. The ends were cut back, 3 bases at V and 3 bases at J, with 13 bases in the middle. Germline loops: CDR1 MGHRA, CDR2 YSYEKL. The CDR3 bases are TGCGCCAGCAGCCAGGCAAGTACAGGGACAGATACGCAGTATTTT. This codes for CASSQASTGTDTQYF.

The V gene is TRBV5-5, the J gene TRBJ2-5; D not resolved. Germline loops: CDR1 SGHKS, CDR2 YYEKEE (reference sequence). The CDR3 is 14 residues long. Trimming removed 1 base at V and 0 bases at J, with 7 bases between. The CDR3 nucleotides read TGTGCCAGCAGCTTGAACTCGTACCAAGAGACCCAGTACTTC. This codes for CASSLNSYQETQYF.

The chain uses TRBV15 and TRBJ1-3, with D tentatively TRBD1 (5 bases). V was pared by 0 bases and J by 2 bases, with 11 bases between. The CDR3 is made up of 16 amino acids. Germline CDR1 is LNHNV and CDR2 is YYDKDF (reference sequence). The CDR3 is CATSRDFGAAGNTIYF. CDR3 sequence (DNA): TGTGCCACCAGCAGAGATTTTGGGGCGGCTGGAAACACCATATATTTT.

V and J are TRBV27 and TRBJ2-7, with D possibly being TRBD1 (6 bases). V was shortened by 0 bases and J by 3 bases, with 12 bases between the two germline ends. Germline V gene lookup returns CDR1 MNHEY and CDR2 SMNVEV (reference sequence). The length of the CDR3 is 15 residues. The CDR3 protein is CASSLSRGGGYEQYF. CDR3 sequence (DNA): TGTGCCAGCAGTTTATCCCGAGGGGGTGGCTACGAGCAGTACTTC.

The rearrangement joins TRBV5-1 to TRBJ2-1, with D perhaps matching TRBD2 (7 bases). Germline CDR1 and CDR2: SGHRS and YFSETQ. Trimming pared 7 bases from V and 11 bases from J, leaving 19 bases between. The CDR3 contains 13 residues. In nucleotides, the CDR3 is TGCGCCAGCCATACCGAAGGGGGAGGGCAGCAGTTCTTC. As protein: CASHTEGGGQQFF.

The chain couples TRBV4-2 to TRBJ1-5; D might be TRBD1 (6 bases). This CDR3 region has 17 residues. Germline loops: CDR1 LGHNA, CDR2 YNFKEQ. V lost 0 bases and J lost 4, with 16 bases in between. CDR3 nucleotide sequence: TGTGCCAGCAGCCAAGATCTGTCGACAGGACCTAATCAGCCCCAGCATTTT. Its protein is CASSQDLSTGPNQPQHF.

The chain carries TRBV6-6 and TRBJ2-7, with D possibly being TRBD2 (6 bases). Germline CDR1 reads MNHNY; CDR2 reads SVGAGI (reference sequence). This CDR3 has 16 residues. The V end was cut by 2 bases, the J end by 6 bases, with 20 bases between. As DNA, the CDR3 is TGTGCCAGCAGTTACCGCCCCAGGCAGAGGGACTGCGAGCAGTACTTC. Amino acids: CASSYRPRQRDCEQYF.

This clone was counted a few times. J is TRBJ2-3 and V is TRBV6-5; the D gene is possibly TRBD1 (5 bases). The CDR3 is 16 amino acids. CDR1 is MNHEY and CDR2 is SVGAGI in the germline V gene. V was cut by 2 bases and J by 4 bases, with 16 bases left in between. CDR3 in amino acids: CASSYEAGLPADTQYF. The CDR3 region has the DNA TGTGCCAGCAGTTACGAGGCAGGGCTTCCTGCAGATACGCAGTATTTT.

This clone has more than one count but fewer than ten. This chain connects TRBV4-1 to TRBJ2-7; TRBD2 aligns across 13 bases. There are 16 residues in the CDR3. Germline V gene sequence: CDR1 MGHRA, CDR2 YSYEKL. The trim removed 4 bases at V and 6 bases at J, leaving 9 bases unmatched. CDR3 bases: TGCGCCAGCAGCCTCGGACTAGCGGGAGAACGTGGCGAGCAGTACTTC. It is translated as CASSLGLAGERGEQYF.

This clone turned up a few times. This rearrangement joins TRBV7-8 to TRBJ1-5, with D possibly TRBD1 on 5 matching bases. This CDR3 is 12 amino acids long. From germline, CDR1 is SGHVS and CDR2 FQNEAQ. Trimming pared 1 base from V and 9 bases from J, leaving 7 bases between. DNA for the CDR3: TGTGCCAGCAGCTTAGGGCAGGGGCCCCAGCATTTT. As protein: CASSLGQGPQHF.

This clone was seen once. Other nucleotide sequences from this sample produce the same CDR3. The V and J genes are TRBV9 and TRBJ2-3, with D perhaps TRBD2 (7 bases). V lost 0 bases and J lost 3, with 11 bases in between. Germline CDR1 SGDLS, CDR2 YYNGEE. The CDR3 is 15 amino acids. CDR3 sequence: CASSVEGRGTDTQYF. The CDR3 DNA reads as TGTGCCAGCAGCGTAGAGGGGAGGGGGACAGATACGCAGTATTTT.

The V and J genes are TRBV5-6 and TRBJ1-1; perhaps TRBD1 as D (6 bases). CDR3 length: 17 residues. Trimming cost V 2 bases and J 3 bases, with 20 bases left between them. Per germline, CDR1 SGHDT and CDR2 YYEEEE. This CDR3 is CASSFRQEPWRDTEAFF. The CDR3 DNA follows: TGTGCCAGCAGCTTCCGACAGGAGCCCTGGCGGGACACTGAAGCTTTCTTT. Filled out from reference TRBV5-6 and TRBJ1-1, the complete variable domain reads DAGVTQSPTHLIKTRGQQVTLRCSPKSGHDTVSWYQQALGQGPQFIFQYYEEEERQRGNFPDRFSGHQFPNYSSELNVNALLLGDSALYLCASSFRQEPWRDTEAFFGQGTRLTVV.